Shown below are 8 T cell receptor beta chains from a single sample sequenced in a study of cytomegalovirus exposure and HLA in healthy donors. The study ran its PCR with 60 Vbeta and 13 Jbeta primers. Sequencing was performed with immunoSEQ multiplex PCR; in TCRdb, only in-frame clones are kept and a portion is missing. The sample table includes some 75,000 clones. The sequenced sample consisted of PBMCs. These receptors were obtained from a boy aged 5-17 years in good health and CMV-seronegative.

The V gene is TRBV5-1, the J gene TRBJ1-6; tentative D call: TRBD1 (6 bases). The CDR3 is 17 amino acids. V shed 3 bases and J shed 0 bases, with 13 bases lying between them. Germline CDR1 reads SGHRS; CDR2 reads YFSETQ. CDR3 sequence (DNA): TGCGCCAGCAGCTCCGGACAGATAAGCTCCTATAATTCACCCCTCCACTTT. Residues: CASSSGQISSYNSPLHF.

This chain links TRBV4-1 with TRBJ2-3; TRBD2 aligns across 7 bases. The CDR3 length is 17 residues. Per germline, CDR1 MGHRA and CDR2 YSYEKL. The trim removed 1 base at V and 6 bases at J, leaving 13 bases unmatched. CDR3 DNA: TGCGCCAGCAGCCAAGGCTACGGGAGGAATGGTGGCGATACGCAGTATTTT. This encodes CASSQGYGRNGGDTQYF.

V is TRBV7-6 and J is TRBJ2-5; D perhaps matches TRBD1 (7 bases). Germline-derived CDR1 and CDR2 are SGHVS and FNYEAQ. The germline V and J ends were trimmed by 7 bases and 5 bases, with 17 bases remaining between them. CDR3 length: 14 amino acids. This chain's CDR3 is CASTESQGTETQYF. The DNA of the CDR3 is TGTGCCAGCACCGAATCACAGGGGACTGAGACCCAGTACTTC.

V is TRBV30 and J is TRBJ2-7; D perhaps matches TRBD1 (5 bases). The CDR3 contains 12 residues. Trimming took 3 bases from V and 5 from J, leaving 11 bases between them. The germline V gene encodes CDR1 GTSNPN and CDR2 SVGIG (reference sequence). The CDR3 nucleotides read TGTGCCTGGAGCGCCCAGGGTGACGAGCAGTACTTC. Translated, it gives CAWSAQGDEQYF. The full variable domain, with the rest looked up from reference TRBV30 and TRBJ2-7, is SQTIHQWPATLVQPVGSPLSLECTVEGTSNPNLYWYRQAAGRGLQLLFYSVGIGQISSEVPQNLSASRPQDRQFILSSKKLLLSDSGFYLCAWSAQGDEQYFGPGTRLTVT.

This chain links TRBV7-3 with TRBJ2-1; tentatively, D is TRBD2 (5 bases). Germline lookup yields CDR1 SGHTA and CDR2 FQGTGA. This CDR3 is 14 amino acids long. V lost 5 bases and J 1 base, leaving 9 bases between the germline ends. The chain's CDR3 is CASSLRGSYNEQFF. CDR3 bases: TGTGCCAGCAGCCTTCGGGGTTCCTACAATGAGCAGTTCTTC.

The J gene is TRBJ2-7, the V gene TRBV9, with TRBD2 matching over 11 bases. Unmatched junction bases numbered 4, after V lost 3 bases and J lost 5 bases. Per the germline V gene, CDR1 is SGDLS and CDR2 is YYNGEE. There are 14 residues in the CDR3. The chain's CDR3 is CASSDGSGRDEQYF. CDR3 DNA: TGTGCCAGCAGCGACGGTAGCGGGAGGGACGAGCAGTACTTC.

V is TRBV30 and J is TRBJ2-5; a weak D match, TRBD2 (6 bases). The CDR3 covers 14 residues. CDR1 GTSNPN and CDR2 SVGIG come from the germline V gene (reference sequence). V gave up 0 bases and J gave up 3 bases, with 11 bases separating them. This CDR3 reads CAWSVRGSKETQYF. The CDR3 bases are TGTGCCTGGAGTGTACGGGGGTCGAAAGAGACCCAGTACTTC.

The CDR3 loop is CASSAEVGKQYF. CDR3 DNA sequence: TGTGCCAGCAGCGCAGAGGTGGGTAAGCAGTATTTT. V is TRBV9 and J is TRBJ2-3; D not resolved. The germline CDR1 and CDR2 sequences are SGDLS and YYNGEE. V lost 3 bases and J 11 bases, leaving 13 bases between the germline ends. CDR3 length: 12 amino acids.